These 6 T cell receptor beta chains share one sample of origin, sequenced in a study of blood T cell repertoires in COVID-19. Profiled with immunoSEQ multiplex PCR; TCRdb holds only in-frame clones, not every one. The profile shows some 11,000 clones, roughly 83% of them singletons. The sequenced material came from peripheral blood. These receptors originate from a human donor in a cohort sampled during active COVID-19.

This chain links TRBV6-5 with TRBJ2-7; 7 nucleotides agree with TRBD1. CDR1 and CDR2 (germline): MNHEY, SVGAGI. J was trimmed by 3 bases and V by 3 bases; bases with no gene match: 5. This CDR3 comprises 14 residues. CDR3 sequence (DNA): TGTGCCAGCAGTTATGGGACAGTCGGCTACGAGCAGTACTTC. Amino acid sequence: CASSYGTVGYEQYF.

The chain links TRBV5-4 to TRBJ2-5, with 10 nucleotides matching TRBD2. V gave up 3 bases and J gave up 5 bases; unmatched junction bases: 10. There are 16 residues in the CDR3. Germline lookup yields CDR1 SGHNT and CDR2 YYREEE (reference sequence). CDR3 protein: CASSSLGSGRVETQYF. CDR3 nucleotides: TGTGCCAGCAGCTCCTTGGGAAGCGGGAGGGTGGAGACCCAGTACTTC.

The genes are TRBV5-4 and TRBJ2-1; 7 bases match TRBD1. This CDR3 is built from 13 residues. Germline V gene sequence: CDR1 SGHNT, CDR2 YYREEE (reference sequence). J was trimmed by 6 bases and V by 6 bases; bases with no gene match: 6. CDR3 nucleotide sequence: TGTGCCAGCATGAACAGGGGTCGCAATGAGCAGTTCTTC. As protein: CASMNRGRNEQFF.

The V gene is TRBV2, the J gene TRBJ2-3; 11 positions match TRBD1. The CDR3 has 15 amino acids. Trimming took 3 bases from V and 4 from J; bases not matched to a gene: 3. The germline gives CDR1 SNHLY, CDR2 FYNNEI. This CDR3 is CASSEDRGRADTQYF. DNA of the CDR3: TGTGCCAGCAGTGAGGACAGGGGGCGTGCAGATACGCAGTATTTT.

This clone appeared a single time. V gene TRBV11-1 combines with J gene TRBJ2-1, with TRBD2 identical over 10 bases. Germline V CDR1 and CDR2: SGHAT, FQDESV (reference sequence). The CDR3 loop spans 16 amino acids. V was clipped by 5 bases and J by 0 bases; unmatched bases: 4. Here the CDR3 DNA reads TGTGCCAGCAGCATTAGCGGGAGGCCCTCCTACAATGAGCAGTTCTTC. Residues: CASSISGRPSYNEQFF. Complete variable domain (other parts from reference TRBV11-1 and TRBJ2-1): EAEVAQSPRYKITEKSQAVAFWCDPISGHATLYWYRQILGQGPELLVQFQDESVVDDSQLPKDRFSAERLKGVDSTLKIQPAELGDSAMYLCASSISGRPSYNEQFFGPGTRLTVL.

The chain links TRBV28 to TRBJ1-2, with D tentatively TRBD1 (5 bases). The CDR3 is 11 residues long. The V gene lost 5 bases and the J gene lost 7 bases, with 8 bases spanning the gap. Germline loops: CDR1 MDHEN, CDR2 SYDVKM. The CDR3: CASSIQGGYTF. The CDR3 DNA is TGTGCCAGCAGTATCCAGGGTGGCTACACCTTC.